The clone carrying this T cell receptor beta chain appeared a few times. The antigen remains unidentified. The entry originates in a study of beta chain features in type 1 diabetes. General study findings and limits: All four CD4+ subsets of Type 1 diabetes patients contained TCRB CDR3s that were moderately but significantly shorter.

The germline V gene encodes CDR1 SGHTA and CDR2 FQGNSA. The CDR3 loop spans 15 amino acids. V was pared by 5 bases and J by 5 bases, with 12 bases of the junction left unmatched. Expressed TCRB transcripts were sequenced after all isolated RNA was converted to cDNA. Mean read depth for naive, central memory and regulatory T cell samples was several million reads. The data were produced by immunoSEQ multiplex PCR, yet TCRdb's version contains in-frame clones alone and is incomplete. The table records more than 250,000 clones, around 15% of them present only once. Via the markers CD45RO/CCR7/CD25/CD127/CD95/CD27, stem cell-like memory, regulatory, central memory and naive CD4+ cells were sorted.

This clonotype was obtained from a man aged 25-45 years with type 1 diabetes. This chain joins TRBV7-2 and TRBJ2-7; 7 nucleotides match TRBD2. The specimen was naive CD4+ T cells from blood. In DNA form, the CDR3 reads TGTGCCAGCAGCCCCCTCGGCGGGAGCGCCCACGAGCAGTACTTC. This sequence encodes CASSPLGGSAHEQYF.